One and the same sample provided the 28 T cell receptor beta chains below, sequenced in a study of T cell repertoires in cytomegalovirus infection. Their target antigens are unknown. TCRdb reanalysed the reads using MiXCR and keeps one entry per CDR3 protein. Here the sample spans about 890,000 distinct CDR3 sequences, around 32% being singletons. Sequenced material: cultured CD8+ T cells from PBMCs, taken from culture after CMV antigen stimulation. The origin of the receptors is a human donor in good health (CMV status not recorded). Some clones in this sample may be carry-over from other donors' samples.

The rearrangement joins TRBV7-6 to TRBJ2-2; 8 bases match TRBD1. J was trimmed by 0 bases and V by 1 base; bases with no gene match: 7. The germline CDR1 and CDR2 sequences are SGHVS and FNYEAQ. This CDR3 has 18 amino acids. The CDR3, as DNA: TGTGCCAGCAGCTTAGGATTTACAGGGGGTACGAACACCGGGGAGCTGTTTTTT. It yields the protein CASSLGFTGGTNTGELFF.

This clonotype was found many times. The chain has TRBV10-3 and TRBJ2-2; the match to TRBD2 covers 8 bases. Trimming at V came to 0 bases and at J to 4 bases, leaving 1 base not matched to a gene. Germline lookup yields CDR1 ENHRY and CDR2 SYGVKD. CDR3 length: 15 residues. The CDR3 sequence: CAISESAGGTGELFF. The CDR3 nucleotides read TGTGCCATCAGTGAGTCTGCGGGAGGCACCGGGGAGCTGTTTTTT.

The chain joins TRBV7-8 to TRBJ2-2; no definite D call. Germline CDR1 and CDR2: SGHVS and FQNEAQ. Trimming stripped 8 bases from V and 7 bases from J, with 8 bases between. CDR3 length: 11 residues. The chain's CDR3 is CASPEGGELFF. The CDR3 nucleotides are TGTGCCAGCCCCGAAGGCGGGGAGCTGTTTTTT.

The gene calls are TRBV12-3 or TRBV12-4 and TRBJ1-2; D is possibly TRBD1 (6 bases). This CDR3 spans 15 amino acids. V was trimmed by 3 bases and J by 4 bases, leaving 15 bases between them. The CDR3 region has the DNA TGTGCCAGCAGTTTTCGGACGACAGGTGCCTATGGCTACACCTTC. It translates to CASSFRTTGAYGYTF.

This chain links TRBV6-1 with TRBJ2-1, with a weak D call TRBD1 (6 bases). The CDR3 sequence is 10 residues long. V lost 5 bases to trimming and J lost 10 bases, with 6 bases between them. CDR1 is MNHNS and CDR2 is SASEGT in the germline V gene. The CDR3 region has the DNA TGTGCCAGCAGTCAGGGGGAGCAGTTCTTC. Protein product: CASSQGEQFF.

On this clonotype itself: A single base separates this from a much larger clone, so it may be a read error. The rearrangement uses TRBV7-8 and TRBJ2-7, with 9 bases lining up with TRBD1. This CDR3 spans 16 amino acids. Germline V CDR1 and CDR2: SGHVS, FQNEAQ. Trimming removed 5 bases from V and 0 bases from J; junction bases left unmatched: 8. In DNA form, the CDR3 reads TGTGCCAGCAGCCCAGTAGGACAGGGGAACTCCTACGAGCAGTACTTC. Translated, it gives CASSPVGQGNSYEQYF.

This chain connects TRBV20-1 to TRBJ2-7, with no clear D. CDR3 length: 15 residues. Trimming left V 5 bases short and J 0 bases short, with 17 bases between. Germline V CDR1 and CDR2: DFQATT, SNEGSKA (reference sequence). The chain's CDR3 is CSAESKTVSSYEQYF. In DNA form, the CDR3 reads TGCAGTGCTGAGTCCAAAACGGTGAGCTCCTACGAGCAGTACTTC.

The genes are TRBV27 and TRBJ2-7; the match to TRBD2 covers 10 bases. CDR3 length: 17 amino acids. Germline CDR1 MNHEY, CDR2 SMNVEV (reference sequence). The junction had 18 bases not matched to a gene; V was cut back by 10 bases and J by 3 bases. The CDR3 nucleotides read TGTGCCACCCTACGAGCGGGGGGGCTCATAGGGTACTACGAGCAGTACTTC. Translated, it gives CATLRAGGLIGYYEQYF.

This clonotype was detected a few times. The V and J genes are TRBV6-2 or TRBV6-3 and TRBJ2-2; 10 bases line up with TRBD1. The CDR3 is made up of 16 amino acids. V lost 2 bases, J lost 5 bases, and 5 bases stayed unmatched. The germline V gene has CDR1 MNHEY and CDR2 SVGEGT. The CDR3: CASSYGTGELTGELFF. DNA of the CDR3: TGTGCCAGCAGTTACGGGACAGGGGAGTTGACCGGGGAGCTGTTTTTT.

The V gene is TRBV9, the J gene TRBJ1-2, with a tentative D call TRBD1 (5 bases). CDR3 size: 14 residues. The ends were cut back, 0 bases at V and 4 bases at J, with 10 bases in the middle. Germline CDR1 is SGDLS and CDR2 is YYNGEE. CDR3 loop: CASSVDKGLYGYTF. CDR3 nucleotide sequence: TGTGCCAGCAGCGTAGATAAGGGGCTCTATGGCTACACCTTC.

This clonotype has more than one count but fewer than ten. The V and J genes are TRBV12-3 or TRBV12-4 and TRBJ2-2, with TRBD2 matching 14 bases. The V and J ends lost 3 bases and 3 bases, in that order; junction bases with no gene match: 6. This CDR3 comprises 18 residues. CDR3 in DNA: TGTGCCAGCAGTTTCTGGACTAGCGGGGGGCGCTACACCGGGGAGCTGTTTTTT. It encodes CASSFWTSGGRYTGELFF.

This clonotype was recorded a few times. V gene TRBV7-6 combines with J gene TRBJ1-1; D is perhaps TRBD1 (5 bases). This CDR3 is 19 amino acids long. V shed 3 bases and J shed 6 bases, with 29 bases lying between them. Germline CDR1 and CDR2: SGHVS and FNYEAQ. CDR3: CASSFRKTGAEDDSAEAFF. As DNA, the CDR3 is TGTGCCAGCAGCTTCCGTAAAACCGGGGCAGAAGATGATAGCGCTGAAGCTTTCTTT.

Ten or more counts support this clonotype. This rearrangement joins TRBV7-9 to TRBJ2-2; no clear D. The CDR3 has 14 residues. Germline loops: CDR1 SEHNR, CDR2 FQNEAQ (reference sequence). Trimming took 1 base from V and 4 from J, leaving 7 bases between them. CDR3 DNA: TGTGCCAGCAGCTTAGAGGGATTCACCGGGGAGCTGTTTTTT. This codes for CASSLEGFTGELFF.

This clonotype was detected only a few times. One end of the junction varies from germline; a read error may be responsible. CDR3 nucleotide sequence: TGTGCCAGCAGTTTAGCGGTTGAACTTCACTTC. Residues: CASSLAVELHF. The V gene is TRBV12-3 or TRBV12-4, the J gene TRBJ2-5, with D hard to call. The CDR3 extends over 11 amino acids.

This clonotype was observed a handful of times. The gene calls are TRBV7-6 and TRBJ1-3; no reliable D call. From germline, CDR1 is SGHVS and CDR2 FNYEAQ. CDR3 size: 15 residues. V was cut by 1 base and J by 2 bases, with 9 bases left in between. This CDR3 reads CASSLDSVPGNTIYF. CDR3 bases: TGTGCCAGCAGCTTAGATTCGGTGCCTGGAAACACCATATATTTT.

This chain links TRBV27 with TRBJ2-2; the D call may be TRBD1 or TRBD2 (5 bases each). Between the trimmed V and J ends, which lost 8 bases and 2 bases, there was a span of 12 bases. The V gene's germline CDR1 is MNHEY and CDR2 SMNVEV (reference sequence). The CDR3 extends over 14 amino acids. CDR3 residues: CASGRGVNTGELFF. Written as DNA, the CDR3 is TGTGCCAGCGGCAGAGGGGTTAACACCGGGGAGCTGTTTTTT.

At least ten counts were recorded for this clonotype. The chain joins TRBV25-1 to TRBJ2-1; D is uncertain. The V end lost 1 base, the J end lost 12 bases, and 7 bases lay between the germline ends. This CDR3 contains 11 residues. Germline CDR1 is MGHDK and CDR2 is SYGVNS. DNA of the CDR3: TGTGCCAGCAGTGAATTACTTAGGCAGTTCTTC. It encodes CASSELLRQFF.

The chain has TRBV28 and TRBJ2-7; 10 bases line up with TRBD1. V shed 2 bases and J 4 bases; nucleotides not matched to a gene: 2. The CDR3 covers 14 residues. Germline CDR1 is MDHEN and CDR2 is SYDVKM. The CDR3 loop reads CASSLEDRGYEQYV. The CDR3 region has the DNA TGTGCCAGCAGTTTAGAGGACAGGGGGTACGAGCAGTACGTC.

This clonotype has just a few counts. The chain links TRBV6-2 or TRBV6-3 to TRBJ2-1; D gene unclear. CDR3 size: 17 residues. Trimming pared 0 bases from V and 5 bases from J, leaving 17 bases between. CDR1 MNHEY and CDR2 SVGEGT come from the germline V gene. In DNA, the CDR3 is TGTGCCAGCAGTTACTCAGGGTCTTGGGGAATAGACAATGAGCAGTTCTTC. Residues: CASSYSGSWGIDNEQFF.

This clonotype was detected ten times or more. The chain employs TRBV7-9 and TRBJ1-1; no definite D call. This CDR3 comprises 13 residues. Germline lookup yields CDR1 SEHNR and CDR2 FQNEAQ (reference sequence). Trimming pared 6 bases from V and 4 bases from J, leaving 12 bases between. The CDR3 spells CASRQGKGTEAFF. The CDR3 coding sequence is TGTGCCAGCAGGCAAGGGAAAGGCACTGAAGCTTTCTTT.

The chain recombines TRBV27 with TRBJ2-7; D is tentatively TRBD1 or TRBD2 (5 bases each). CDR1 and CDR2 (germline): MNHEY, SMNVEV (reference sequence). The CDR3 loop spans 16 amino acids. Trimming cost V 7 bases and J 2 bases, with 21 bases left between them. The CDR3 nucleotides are TGTGCCAGCATCCCCTCTCTGGGGGAAAAGACCTACGAGCAGTACTTC. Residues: CASIPSLGEKTYEQYF.

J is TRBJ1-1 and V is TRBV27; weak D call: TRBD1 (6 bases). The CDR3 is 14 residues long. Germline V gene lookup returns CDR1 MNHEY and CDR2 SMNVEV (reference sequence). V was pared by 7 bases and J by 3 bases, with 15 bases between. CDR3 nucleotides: TGTGCCAGCACCGCCGGGGGGCCCGACACTGAAGCTTTCTTT. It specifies CASTAGGPDTEAFF.

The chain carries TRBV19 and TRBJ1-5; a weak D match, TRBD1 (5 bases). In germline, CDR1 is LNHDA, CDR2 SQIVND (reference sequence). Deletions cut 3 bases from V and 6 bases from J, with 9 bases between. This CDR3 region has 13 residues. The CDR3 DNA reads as TGTGCCAGTAGTATCGACAGTATTCAGCCCCAGCATTTT. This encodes CASSIDSIQPQHF.

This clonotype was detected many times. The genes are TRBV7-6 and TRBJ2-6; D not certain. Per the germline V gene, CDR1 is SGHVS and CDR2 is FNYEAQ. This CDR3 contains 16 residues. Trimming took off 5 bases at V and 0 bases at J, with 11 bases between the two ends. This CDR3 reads CASSPPTVSGANVLTF. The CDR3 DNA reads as TGTGCCAGCAGCCCCCCTACAGTCTCTGGGGCCAACGTCCTGACTTTC.

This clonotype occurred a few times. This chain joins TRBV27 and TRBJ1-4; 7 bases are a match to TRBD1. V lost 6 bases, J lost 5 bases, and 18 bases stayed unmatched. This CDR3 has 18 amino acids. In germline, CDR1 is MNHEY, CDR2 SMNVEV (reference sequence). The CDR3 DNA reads TGTGCCAGCAGCCTTACCCAGAGAGAACAGGGGAGGAATGAAAAACTGTTTTTT. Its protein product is CASSLTQREQGRNEKLFF.

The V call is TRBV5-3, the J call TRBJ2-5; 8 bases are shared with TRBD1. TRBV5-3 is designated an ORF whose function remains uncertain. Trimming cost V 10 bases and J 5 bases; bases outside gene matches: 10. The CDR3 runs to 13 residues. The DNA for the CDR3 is TGTGCCGGCAGCCCGCAGGGGGCCGAGACCCAGTACTTC. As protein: CAGSPQGAETQYF.

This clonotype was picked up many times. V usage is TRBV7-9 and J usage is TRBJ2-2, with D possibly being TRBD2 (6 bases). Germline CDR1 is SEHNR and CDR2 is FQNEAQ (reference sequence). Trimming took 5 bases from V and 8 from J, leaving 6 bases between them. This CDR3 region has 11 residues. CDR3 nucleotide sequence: TGTGCCAGCAGCCGGGGGGGGGAGCTGTTTTTT. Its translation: CASSRGGELFF.

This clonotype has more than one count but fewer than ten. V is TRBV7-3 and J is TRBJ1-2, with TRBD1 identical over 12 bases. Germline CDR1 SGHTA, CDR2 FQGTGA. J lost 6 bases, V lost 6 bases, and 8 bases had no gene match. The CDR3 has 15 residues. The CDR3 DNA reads TGTGCCAGCAGTCGGGGACAGGGGGCAAGCCATGGCTACACCTTC. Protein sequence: CASSRGQGASHGYTF.